Listed below are T cell receptor beta chains from one sample, sequenced in a study of vaccination and CD4 T cells after COVID-19. TCRdb reprocessed the PCR reads via MiXCR and lists one record per CDR3 protein. The sample carries about 4,000 distinct CDR3 sequences, roughly 70% recorded once. Their antigens remain unidentified. Sequenced material: CD4+ T cells from blood, cultured in vitro. The receptor set was obtained from a human donor in good health. Both conserved end residues are part of each CDR3. A D gene is named only where the DNA matches it firmly. The size field is filled for only some rows; it gives once, few, many or a size class.

v_gene	d_gene	j_gene	abundance	CDR3nt	CDR3aa
TRBV27	TRBD1	TRBJ1-4	once	TGTGCCAGCAGTTCGTCCGGGACAGGGGGAAAACTGTTTTTT	CASSSSGTGGKLFF
TRBV6-5	TRBD1	TRBJ2-3	.	TGTGCCAGCAGTTGGACAGGGGACAACACAGATACGCAGTATTTT	CASSWTGDNTDTQYF
TRBV7-2	.	TRBJ1-1	few	TGTGCCAGCAGCTTAAGGTTCGAGGTTTTCTTT	CASSLRFEVFF
TRBV24-1	TRBD1	TRBJ2-5	.	TGCGCCACCAGGGGGCCGTACCAAGAGACCCAGTACTTC	CATRGPYQETQYF
TRBV4-1	TRBD1	TRBJ1-6	.	TGCGCCAGCAGCCCCTGGACAGGGGTGGAGAATTCACCCCTCCACTTT	CASSPWTGVENSPLHF
TRBV6-2/TRBV6-3	.	TRBJ1-5	.	TGTGCCACGCAGGACTCTAATCAGCCCCAGCATTTT	CATQDSNQPQHF
TRBV6-2/TRBV6-3	.	TRBJ1-2	.	TGTGCCAGCAGTTACGTGGGCGGTGGCTACACCTTC	CASSYVGGGYTF
TRBV27	.	TRBJ2-3	.	TGTGCCAGCAGTGGAATGCTCGGGACAGCCGGAGGGTCAGATACGCAGTATTTT	CASSGMLGTAGGSDTQYF
TRBV5-4	.	TRBJ2-5	once	TGTGCCAGCAGCTTAGAGGGGACCCAGTACTTC	CASSLEGTQYF
TRBV6-5	.	TRBJ1-3	.	TGTGCCAGCAGTTACGGGAGGGGAACTAGAAACACCATATATTTT	CASSYGRGTRNTIYF
TRBV27	.	TRBJ1-5	.	TGTGCCAGCAGTTTGCAGGGGCCGGGGAGCAATCAGCCCCAGCATTTT	CASSLQGPGSNQPQHF
TRBV7-2	.	TRBJ1-2	.	TGTGCCAGCAGCCAAACGACAGGCGGCTACACCTTC	CASSQTTGGYTF
TRBV6-5	.	TRBJ1-2	.	TGTGCCAGCAGTTACTCGGGCAGGCCGGAGGAGGGCTACACCTTC	CASSYSGRPEEGYTF
TRBV7-2	TRBD2	TRBJ2-3	few	TGTGCCAGCAGCTCTGCGCTAGCGGGGGGTATCAGCACAGATACGCAGTATTTT	CASSSALAGGISTDTQYF
TRBV6-2/TRBV6-3	.	TRBJ2-5	.	TGTGCCAGCAGCATCCCCCCCGGGAGTTTACAAGAGACCCAGTACTTC	CASSIPPGSLQETQYF
TRBV7-2	.	TRBJ2-2	.	TGTGCCAGCACCCTCCGGGGGTTTATTGGCACCGGGGAGCTGTTTTTT	CASTLRGFIGTGELFF
TRBV27	TRBD1	TRBJ2-1	.	TGTGCCAGCAGAAACCCGACAGGGGGCAGGTACAATGAGCAGTTCTTC	CASRNPTGGRYNEQFF
TRBV20-1	.	TRBJ2-3	.	TGCAGTGCTAGTTTAGACGACTGGACAGATACGCAGTATTTT	CSASLDDWTDTQYF
TRBV27	TRBD2	TRBJ2-3	.	TGTGCCAGCACCACGGGACTAGCGGGATTCACAGATACGCAGTATTTT	CASTTGLAGFTDTQYF
TRBV20-1	TRBD2	TRBJ2-4	.	TGCAGTGCGTGGACTAGCGGGAGGAATCTAGCCAAAAACATTCAGTACTTC	CSAWTSGRNLAKNIQYF
TRBV19	.	TRBJ2-1	.	TGTGCCAGTAGTATTTTGGGAGCACATGAGCAGTTCTTC	CASSILGAHEQFF
TRBV7-2	.	TRBJ2-1	.	TGTGCCAGCAGCTTAGTGACTCTCAAGGCCTACAATGAGCAGTTCTTC	CASSLVTLKAYNEQFF
TRBV27	.	TRBJ1-4	.	TGTGCCAGCACACCGGACATAGGTAGCGAAAAACTGTTTTTT	CASTPDIGSEKLFF
TRBV6-1	TRBD1	TRBJ1-1	.	TGTGCCAGCAGCCTTACCCGGGACAGTGAAGCTTTCTTT	CASSLTRDSEAFF
TRBV19	TRBD1	TRBJ1-6	.	TGTGCCAGTACCGTGGACAGGGCGAATAATTCACCCCTCCACTTT	CASTVDRANNSPLHF
TRBV27	.	TRBJ1-2	.	TGTGCCAGCAGTCGGACAGCAACTAACTATGGCTACACCTTC	CASSRTATNYGYTF
TRBV20-1	.	TRBJ1-2	once	TGCAGTGCTAGAAAGGGATCTAACTATGGCTACACCTTC	CSARKGSNYGYTF
TRBV6-1	.	TRBJ2-2	.	TGTGCCATCCGGGGGGCGGGGGTCACCGGGGAGCTGTTTTTT	CAIRGAGVTGELFF
TRBV2	.	TRBJ1-1	.	TGTGCCAGCAGTGAACAAGTGAACACTGAAGCTTTCTTT	CASSEQVNTEAFF
TRBV19	.	TRBJ1-2	.	TGTGCCAGTAGTAGGAACAACCCTAAAGGCTACACCTTC	CASSRNNPKGYTF
TRBV12-3/TRBV12-4	.	TRBJ1-5	.	TGTGCCAGCAGTTTAAGGATCCAGGGCAATCAGCCCCAGCATTTT	CASSLRIQGNQPQHF
TRBV6-2/TRBV6-3	TRBD1	TRBJ1-5	few	TGTGCCAGCAGTCGCCGACAGGGGAGGTATAGCAATCAGCCCCAGCATTTT	CASSRRQGRYSNQPQHF
TRBV2	.	TRBJ1-1	.	TGTGCCAGCAGTGTACTCCAGGGTAACACTGAAGCTTTCTTT	CASSVLQGNTEAFF
TRBV9	TRBD2	TRBJ2-6	.	TGTGCCAGCAGCGTTTTCGAGCGGGGGAGGACAGGGGCCAACGTCCTGACTTTC	CASSVFERGRTGANVLTF
TRBV6-5	.	TRBJ2-2	hyperexpanded	TGTGCCAGCAGTTACCCGGGACTTCGGAACACCGGGGAGCTGTTTTTT	CASSYPGLRNTGELFF
TRBV11-2	.	TRBJ1-1	hyperexpanded	TGTGCCAGCAGCTTATCGGTCAGTCTTCAGGGGCAGGGAGCTTTCTTT	CASSLSVSLQGQGAFF
TRBV7-2	TRBD2	TRBJ2-2	few	TGTGCCAGCAGCTTAGATAGCGGGGGGGCCTTGACCGGGGAGCTGTTTTTT	CASSLDSGGALTGELFF
TRBV18	.	TRBJ1-1	.	TGTGCCAGCTCACCATCGAGGGTTACTGAAGCTTTCTTT	CASSPSRVTEAFF
TRBV7-2	.	TRBJ2-6	.	TGTGCCAGCAGTACCTCTGGGGCCAACGTCCTGACTTTC	CASSTSGANVLTF
TRBV7-9	.	TRBJ1-2	.	TGTGCCAGCAGCCGGGATCAAGATCGTGTCTACACCTTC	CASSRDQDRVYTF
TRBV7-6	TRBD2	TRBJ2-7	.	TGTGCCAGCAGCTCACCACCAGCGGGAGGGCCAAGGGGGAGCTACGAGCAGTACTTC	CASSSPPAGGPRGSYEQYF
TRBV20-1	.	TRBJ1-4	few	TGCAGTGCCCCCCCGGCAGATAAGAATGAAAAACTGTTTTTT	CSAPPADKNEKLFF
TRBV5-6	.	TRBJ2-6	.	TGTGCCAGCAGCTTGGGCAGAACTGGGGCCAACGTCCTGACTTTC	CASSLGRTGANVLTF
TRBV20-1	TRBD2	TRBJ2-7	few	TGCAGTGCTCCAGGGGCTAGCGGGGGTTACGAGCAGTACTTC	CSAPGASGGYEQYF